This is a list of T cell receptor beta chains from one sample in a study of blood T cells in healthy people across ages. In TCRdb, the 5' RACE reads were re-called with MiXCR into one record per CDR3 protein. The profile shows 750,000 to 950,000 distinct CDR3 sequences, 25% to 35% of them singletons. These data were also reused for a study on T cells of mothers and their children.

The specimen was blood. The receptors were gathered from a woman in her thirties or forties in good health. The CDR3 runs from the conserved cysteine through the conserved F or W. The D gene is left open where the match is weak. Not all rows give a size; the values are once, few, many and, for expanded clones, a class.

V: TRBV28
J: TRBJ2-1
size: .
D: .
CDR3: CASTPPLDVRHNEQFF
DNA: TGTGCCAGCACCCCTCCACTAGACGTGCGACACAATGAGCAGTTCTTC

V: TRBV4-2
J: TRBJ2-5
size: few
D: .
CDR3: CTSSQDQETQYF
DNA: TGTACCAGCAGCCAAGACCAAGAGACCCAGTACTTC

V: TRBV29-1
J: TRBJ2-3
size: many
D: .
CDR3: CSVSWQGGDTQYF
DNA: TGCAGCGTTAGTTGGCAGGGGGGAGATACGCAGTATTTT

V: TRBV20-1
J: TRBJ1-4
size: .
D: .
CDR3: CSALESRSGEKLFF
DNA: TGCAGTGCCCTGGAAAGCAGGTCCGGCGAAAAACTGTTTTTT

V: TRBV7-2
J: TRBJ2-7
size: many
D: .
CDR3: CASGGAHPYEQYF
DNA: TGTGCCAGCGGGGGGGCCCACCCCTACGAGCAGTACTTC

V: TRBV27
J: TRBJ2-1
size: .
D: .
CDR3: CASALPRAPNEQFF
DNA: TGTGCCAGCGCTCTGCCCAGGGCCCCCAACGAGCAGTTCTTC

V: TRBV7-2
J: TRBJ2-5
size: few
D: .
CDR3: CASSLVNRETQYF
DNA: TGTGCCAGCAGCTTAGTTAATCGGGAGACCCAGTACTTC

V: TRBV5-1
J: TRBJ2-1
size: .
D: TRBD1
CDR3: CASSLDPTTGMAEQFF
DNA: TGCGCCAGCAGCTTGGACCCTACGACAGGGATGGCTGAGCAGTTCTTC

V: TRBV5-1
J: TRBJ1-2
size: .
D: TRBD1
CDR3: CASSPVGQGARGYTF
DNA: TGCGCCAGCAGCCCGGTGGGGCAGGGGGCGCGCGGCTACACCTTC

V: TRBV7-9
J: TRBJ1-1
size: few
D: .
CDR3: CASRRTQGTEAFF
DNA: TGTGCCAGCAGAAGAACGCAGGGCACTGAAGCTTTCTTT

V: TRBV9
J: TRBJ2-6
size: .
D: .
CDR3: CASSVGGAAGANVLTF
DNA: TGTGCCAGCAGCGTAGGTGGGGCAGCTGGGGCCAACGTCCTGACTTTC

V: TRBV13
J: TRBJ2-5
size: .
D: TRBD1
CDR3: CASSSRDRRETQYF
DNA: TGTGCCAGCAGCTCCCGGGACAGACGGGAGACCCAGTACTTC

V: TRBV28
J: TRBJ2-7
size: .
D: TRBD1
CDR3: CASRNRGRTYEQYF
DNA: TGTGCCAGCAGAAACAGGGGCCGGACCTACGAGCAGTACTTC

V: TRBV30
J: TRBJ2-1
size: few
D: .
CDR3: CAWSSIRGEQFF
DNA: TGTGCCTGGAGTAGCATTAGGGGAGAGCAGTTCTTC

V: TRBV28
J: TRBJ2-7
size: many
D: .
CDR3: CASSQLNHEQYF
DNA: TGTGCCAGCAGTCAACTAAACCACGAGCAGTACTTC

V: TRBV14
J: TRBJ1-2
size: many
D: .
CDR3: CASSQEDRGTLYGYTF
DNA: TGTGCCAGCAGCCAAGAAGATAGGGGTACCCTCTATGGCTACACCTTC

V: TRBV7-6
J: TRBJ2-7
size: .
D: TRBD1
CDR3: CASSLEHGQGSYERYF
DNA: TGTGCCAGCAGCTTAGAACATGGACAGGGCTCCTACGAGCGGTACTTC

V: TRBV10-3
J: TRBJ2-1
size: .
D: .
CDR3: CAISDWSSNNEQFF
DNA: TGTGCCATCAGTGATTGGTCTAGCAACAATGAGCAGTTCTTC

V: TRBV5-1
J: TRBJ2-7
size: many
D: TRBD1
CDR3: CASRTAGTGGDEQYF
DNA: TGCGCCAGCAGAACCGCCGGGACAGGGGGAGACGAGCAGTACTTC

V: TRBV5-1
J: TRBJ1-1
size: many
D: TRBD1
CDR3: CASSGTASNTEAFF
DNA: TGCGCCAGCAGCGGGACAGCCTCGAACACTGAAGCTTTCTTT

V: TRBV7-3
J: TRBJ2-3
size: .
D: .
CDR3: CASSSPQGQHSDTQYF
DNA: TGTGCCAGCAGCTCCCCGCAGGGCCAGCATTCAGATACGCAGTATTTT

V: TRBV9
J: TRBJ2-2
size: once
D: TRBD1
CDR3: CASSVVTGGYTGELFF
DNA: TGTGCCAGCAGCGTAGTGACAGGGGGTTACACCGGGGAGCTGTTTTTT

V: TRBV27
J: TRBJ2-7
size: many
D: .
CDR3: CASSGQPGLEYF
DNA: TGTGCCAGCAGTGGACAGCCAGGTTTGGAGTACTTC

V: TRBV7-9
J: TRBJ1-5
size: many
D: .
CDR3: CASSLSSDQPQHF
DNA: TGTGCCAGCAGCTTAAGCTCGGATCAGCCCCAGCATTTT

V: TRBV4-1
J: TRBJ2-5
size: .
D: .
CDR3: CASSQDPPGVWPGLPQETQYF
DNA: TGCGCCAGCAGCCAAGATCCCCCAGGGGTTTGGCCGGGACTACCCCAAGAGACCCAGTACTTC

V: TRBV28
J: TRBJ1-2
size: .
D: .
CDR3: CASSLRSGIYGYTF
DNA: TGTGCCAGCAGTTTAAGATCGGGGATCTATGGCTACACCTTC

V: TRBV7-2
J: TRBJ1-1
size: many
D: .
CDR3: CASSPALNTEAFF
DNA: TGTGCCAGCAGTCCGGCTTTGAACACTGAAGCTTTCTTT

V: TRBV3-1
J: TRBJ1-1
size: .
D: TRBD1
CDR3: CASSQDRQGYNTEAFF
DNA: TGTGCCAGCAGCCAAGATCGACAGGGCTATAACACTGAAGCTTTCTTT

V: TRBV7-3
J: TRBJ1-1
size: .
D: .
CDR3: CASSLTRGMNTEAFF
DNA: TGTGCCAGCAGCCTTACGCGTGGAATGAACACTGAAGCTTTCTTT

V: TRBV12-3/TRBV12-4
J: TRBJ2-1
size: .
D: TRBD2
CDR3: CASSLGGVSHNEQFF
DNA: TGTGCCAGCAGTTTGGGGGGGGTGTCCCACAATGAGCAGTTCTTC

V: TRBV5-1
J: TRBJ1-2
size: .
D: .
CDR3: CASSITDPASGYTF
DNA: TGCGCCAGCAGCATAACCGACCCGGCGAGCGGCTACACCTTC

V: TRBV20-1
J: TRBJ2-2
size: .
D: .
CDR3: CRASHGELFF
DNA: TGCAGGGCCAGTCACGGGGAGCTGTTTTTT

V: TRBV28
J: TRBJ1-5
size: many
D: TRBD1
CDR3: CASSPRGHGNQPQHF
DNA: TGTGCCAGCAGCCCCAGGGGGCACGGCAATCAGCCCCAGCATTTT

V: TRBV7-9
J: TRBJ1-6
size: few
D: .
CDR3: CASSFKGDNSLLHF
DNA: TGTGCCAGCAGCTTCAAAGGAGATAATTCACTCCTCCACTTT

V: TRBV3-1
J: TRBJ2-7
size: few
D: TRBD1
CDR3: CASSQGFRDRGEEQYF
DNA: TGTGCCAGCAGCCAAGGATTCCGGGACAGGGGGGAAGAGCAGTACTTC

V: TRBV7-9
J: TRBJ2-1
size: few
D: TRBD1
CDR3: CASSTDRGGVYEQFF
DNA: TGTGCCAGCAGCACCGACAGGGGGGGAGTGTACGAGCAGTTCTTC

V: TRBV6-6
J: TRBJ1-6
size: many
D: TRBD1
CDR3: CASSIPGQTSPLHF
DNA: TGTGCCAGCAGTATTCCGGGACAGACGTCACCCCTCCACTTT

V: TRBV9
J: TRBJ1-2
size: .
D: TRBD1
CDR3: CASSVASLTGGGGYTF
DNA: TGTGCCAGCAGCGTAGCGAGCTTAACAGGGGGCGGTGGCTACACCTTC

V: TRBV28
J: TRBJ2-7
size: few
D: TRBD2
CDR3: CASSATSGNTYEQYF
DNA: TGTGCCAGCAGCGCTACTAGCGGGAACACCTACGAGCAGTACTTC

V: TRBV5-1
J: TRBJ2-3
size: few
D: TRBD2
CDR3: CASSRAGDIDTQYF
DNA: TGCGCCAGCAGCCGAGCGGGGGATATAGATACGCAGTATTTT

V: TRBV7-9
J: TRBJ2-7
size: many
D: TRBD1
CDR3: CASSTGTGTYEQYF
DNA: TGTGCCAGCAGCACCGGGACAGGGACCTACGAGCAGTACTTC

V: TRBV18
J: TRBJ1-5
size: .
D: .
CDR3: CASSLAAGNNQPQHF
DNA: TGTGCCAGCTCATTGGCGGCAGGGAATAATCAGCCCCAGCATTTT

V: TRBV4-3
J: TRBJ2-1
size: .
D: .
CDR3: CASSQGRVSYNEQFF
DNA: TGCGCCAGCAGCCAAGGCAGAGTCTCCTACAATGAGCAGTTCTTC

V: TRBV14
J: TRBJ2-2
size: .
D: TRBD1
CDR3: CASSLVRKTGDTGERFF
DNA: TGTGCCAGCAGCCTGGTTCGAAAGACAGGGGACACCGGGGAGCGGTTTTTT

V: TRBV28
J: TRBJ1-3
size: .
D: TRBD1
CDR3: CARGRDRELMLPGNTIYF
DNA: TGTGCCAGGGGCCGGGACAGGGAATTAATGCTACCGGGAAACACCATATATTTT

V: TRBV18
J: TRBJ2-5
size: .
D: .
CDR3: CASSPRNAGQETQYF
DNA: TGTGCCAGCTCACCTAGGAATGCAGGCCAAGAGACCCAGTACTTC

V: TRBV5-4
J: TRBJ2-1
size: few
D: .
CDR3: CASSLSGRYNEQFF
DNA: TGTGCCAGCAGCTTGAGCGGCAGATACAATGAGCAGTTCTTC

V: TRBV10-3
J: TRBJ1-1
size: .
D: .
CDR3: CAISDVRVGTEAFF
DNA: TGTGCCATCAGTGATGTCAGGGTAGGCACTGAAGCTTTCTTT

V: TRBV29-1
J: TRBJ2-3
size: .
D: TRBD1
CDR3: CSAADRGLGDTQYF
DNA: TGCAGCGCCGCGGACAGGGGGCTCGGAGATACGCAGTATTTT

V: TRBV12-3/TRBV12-4
J: TRBJ2-1
size: few
D: .
CDR3: CASSKDGYNEQFF
DNA: TGTGCCAGCAGTAAGGACGGGTACAATGAGCAGTTCTTC

V: TRBV7-2
J: TRBJ2-7
size: many
D: TRBD2
CDR3: CASSSLPSGISSYEQYF
DNA: TGTGCCAGCAGCTCTCTCCCTAGCGGGATCAGCTCCTACGAGCAGTACTTC

V: TRBV11-1
J: TRBJ1-2
size: many
D: TRBD1
CDR3: CASSRTGLNYGYTF
DNA: TGTGCCAGCAGCCGGACAGGACTGAACTATGGCTACACCTTC

V: TRBV28
J: TRBJ2-7
size: few
D: .
CDR3: CASSFWQGSYEQYF
DNA: TGTGCCAGCAGTTTCTGGCAAGGCTCCTACGAGCAGTACTTC

V: TRBV28
J: TRBJ2-5
size: .
D: .
CDR3: CASSSGLIQETQYF
DNA: TGTGCCAGCAGTTCGGGGCTAATCCAAGAGACCCAGTACTTC

V: TRBV4-3
J: TRBJ2-7
size: few
D: .
CDR3: CASSRVPGTEYEQYF
DNA: TGCGCCAGCAGCCGTGTCCCCGGGACTGAGTACGAGCAGTACTTC

V: TRBV20-1
J: TRBJ1-1
size: .
D: .
CDR3: CSARDSGLITEAFF
DNA: TGCAGTGCTAGAGACTCAGGGTTGATCACTGAAGCTTTCTTT